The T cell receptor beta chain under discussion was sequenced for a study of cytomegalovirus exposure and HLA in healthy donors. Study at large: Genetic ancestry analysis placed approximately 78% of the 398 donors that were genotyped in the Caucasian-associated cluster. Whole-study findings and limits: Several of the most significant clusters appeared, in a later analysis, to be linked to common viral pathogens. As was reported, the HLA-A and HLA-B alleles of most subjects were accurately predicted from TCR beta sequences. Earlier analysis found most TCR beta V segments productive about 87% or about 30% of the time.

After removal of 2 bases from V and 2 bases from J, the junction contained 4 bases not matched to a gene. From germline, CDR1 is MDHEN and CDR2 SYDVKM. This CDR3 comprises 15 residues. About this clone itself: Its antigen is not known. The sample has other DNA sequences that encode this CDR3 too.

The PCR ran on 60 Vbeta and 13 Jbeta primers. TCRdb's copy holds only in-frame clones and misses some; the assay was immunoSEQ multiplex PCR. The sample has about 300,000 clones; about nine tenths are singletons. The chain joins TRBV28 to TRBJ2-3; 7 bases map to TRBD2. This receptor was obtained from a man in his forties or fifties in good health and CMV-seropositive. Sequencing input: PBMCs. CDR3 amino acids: CASSLPSGLTDTQYF. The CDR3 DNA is TGTGCCAGCAGTTTACCTAGCGGTCTCACAGATACGCAGTATTTT.